This is a list of T cell receptor beta chains from one sample in a study of T cells after yellow fever vaccination. One entry per CDR3 protein results from TCRdb running MiXCR on the 5' RACE reads. The sample has hundreds of thousands of distinct CDR3 sequences, 8.5% to 10% seen once; the top ten hold around 3.3%. The sequencing here drew on CD4+ T cells sorted from PBMCs, taken 5 days after the yellow fever booster vaccination. The receptors here all came from a man younger than 35 who received the YFV17D yellow fever vaccine. The CDR3 runs from the conserved cysteine through the conserved F or W. D genes are given only for firm matches. Rows may omit the clone size; those that give it use once, few, many or a size class.

v_call,j_call,clone_size,d_call,cdr3_aa,cdr3_nt
TRBV7-2,TRBJ2-1,many,TRBD1,CASSLEGTGRIF,TGTGCCAGCAGCTTAGAGGGGACAGGGCGGATCTTC
TRBV9,TRBJ2-5,few,.,CASSVDGTRSETQYF,TGTGCCAGCAGCGTAGACGGAACCCGATCGGAGACCCAGTACTTC
TRBV12-3/TRBV12-4,TRBJ2-3,few,.,CASSFRFSTDTQYF,TGTGCCAGCAGTTTCAGGTTTAGCACAGATACGCAGTATTTT
TRBV12-3/TRBV12-4,TRBJ2-5,many,.,CASSLATAQEETQYF,TGTGCCAGCAGTTTAGCAACCGCCCAAGAAGAGACCCAGTACTTC
TRBV7-9,TRBJ2-3,few,.,CASSLVGLNTQYF,TGTGCCAGCAGCTTAGTCGGGTTGAATACGCAGTATTTT
TRBV4-3,TRBJ1-6,.,.,CASSPGPRTQDSPLHF,TGCGCCAGCAGCCCCGGGCCGAGGACACAAGATTCACCCCTCCACTTT
TRBV18,TRBJ2-6,.,.,CASSAQDSSGANVLTF,TGTGCCAGCTCGGCCCAGGACAGCTCTGGGGCCAACGTCCTGACTTTC
TRBV7-2,TRBJ2-1,few,TRBD2,CVGPYDGEGNEQFF,TGTGTCGGACCATATGATGGGGAGGGCAATGAGCAGTTCTTC
TRBV6-5,TRBJ1-6,few,.,CASSYRQSYSPLHF,TGTGCCAGCAGTTACCGACAGTCGTATTCACCCCTCCACTTT
TRBV4-2,TRBJ2-1,many,.,CASSQAPAGSNEQFF,TGTGCCAGCAGCCAAGCACCGGCCGGGAGTAATGAGCAGTTCTTC
TRBV6-1,TRBJ2-7,few,.,CASSEGKEYEQYF,TGTGCCAGCAGTGAAGGGAAGGAATACGAGCAGTACTTC
TRBV7-2,TRBJ1-4,few,TRBD1,CASSPQGGKDEKLFF,TGTGCCAGCAGCCCTCAGGGGGGAAAGGATGAAAAACTGTTTTTT
TRBV7-2,TRBJ2-7,many,TRBD1,CASSPRQGIYEQYF,TGTGCCAGCAGCCCTCGACAGGGAATCTACGAGCAGTACTTC
TRBV5-1,TRBJ2-3,many,TRBD2,CASSLGLAGADTQYF,TGCGCCAGCAGCTTGGGACTAGCGGGGGCAGATACGCAGTATTTT
TRBV7-2,TRBJ1-1,many,.,CASSPYTEAFF,TGTGCCAGCAGCCCCTACACTGAAGCTTTCTTT
TRBV9,TRBJ2-1,few,.,CASSVREGAYNEQFF,TGTGCCAGCAGCGTACGAGAGGGGGCCTACAATGAGCAGTTCTTC
TRBV6-2/TRBV6-3,TRBJ1-5,.,.,CASRQPGAGVSYQPQHF,TGTGCCAGCAGACAACCAGGGGCAGGGGTTTCTTATCAGCCCCAGCATTTT
TRBV6-5,TRBJ1-4,many,.,CASSYNLERNEKLFF,TGTGCCAGCAGTTACAATCTGGAGAGAAATGAAAAACTGTTTTTT
TRBV12-3/TRBV12-4,TRBJ1-5,.,TRBD1,CASTRTGGMGQPQHF,TGTGCCAGCACCAGGACAGGGGGCATGGGTCAGCCCCAGCATTTT
TRBV10-2,TRBJ1-2,many,.,CASSGRIMAYGYTF,TGCGCCAGCAGTGGGAGGATAATGGCCTATGGCTACACCTTC
TRBV20-1,TRBJ2-4,few,.,CSAIDDKNIQYF,TGCAGTGCTATCGATGACAAAAACATTCAGTACTTC
TRBV5-1,TRBJ1-4,few,.,CASSLGGMEKLFF,TGCGCCAGCAGCTTGGGAGGGATGGAAAAACTGTTTTTT
TRBV9,TRBJ2-3,many,.,CASSTRTDTQYF,TGTGCCAGCAGCACTCGAACAGATACGCAGTATTTT
TRBV6-6,TRBJ2-7,.,.,CASCRPTGSYSYEQYF,TGTGCCAGCTGCCGACCCACAGGGAGCTACTCCTACGAGCAGTACTTC
TRBV3-1,TRBJ1-1,.,.,CASSQQGSTGAFF,TGTGCCAGCAGCCAACAGGGGTCCACTGGAGCTTTCTTT
TRBV7-2,TRBJ1-2,few,.,CASSSPRARSGGYTF,TGTGCCAGCAGCTCGCCCCGGGCCCGCTCAGGTGGCTACACCTTC
TRBV10-3,TRBJ2-1,.,.,CAISEARSSSYNEQFF,TGTGCCATCAGTGAGGCCAGATCCAGCTCCTACAATGAGCAGTTCTTC
TRBV7-9,TRBJ1-5,many,TRBD1,CASSSTGTGDNQPQHF,TGTGCCAGCAGTTCCACCGGGACAGGGGATAATCAGCCCCAGCATTTT
TRBV4-3,TRBJ2-5,.,.,CASSLNPRAETQYF,TGCGCCAGCAGCCTCAACCCCAGGGCGGAGACCCAGTACTTC
TRBV7-8,TRBJ1-2,.,.,CASSPRTEPLYGYTF,TGTGCCAGCAGCCCACGGACAGAGCCTCTTTATGGCTACACCTTC
TRBV2,TRBJ1-2,.,.,CASSVGRGYGYTF,TGTGCCAGCAGTGTCGGCAGGGGCTATGGCTACACCTTC
TRBV12-3/TRBV12-4,TRBJ1-4,.,.,CASSSAADDEKLFF,TGTGCCAGCAGCTCAGCGGCGGATGATGAAAAACTGTTTTTT
TRBV7-6,TRBJ2-1,few,TRBD2,CASSRDSAGGEQFF,TGTGCCAGCAGCCGGGATTCGGCGGGAGGGGAGCAGTTCTTC
TRBV11-3,TRBJ2-2,.,TRBD1,CASSSGQGAGTGELFF,TGTGCCAGCAGCTCCGGACAGGGGGCGGGCACCGGGGAGCTGTTTTTT
TRBV12-3/TRBV12-4,TRBJ2-5,many,TRBD2,CASNPSGGSQETQYF,TGTGCCAGCAATCCGAGCGGGGGATCCCAAGAGACCCAGTACTTC
TRBV7-9,TRBJ1-1,.,.,CASTRVGGLNTEAFF,TGTGCCAGCACACGGGTGGGGGGCTTGAACACTGAAGCTTTCTTT
TRBV5-6,TRBJ2-7,few,.,CAGGREQYF,TGTGCCGGAGGCCGGGAGCAGTACTTC
TRBV5-5,TRBJ2-7,few,TRBD1,CASSYGQGDYEQYF,TGTGCCAGCAGCTACGGACAGGGCGACTACGAGCAGTACTTC
TRBV5-4,TRBJ1-1,.,.,CASRPTVGTEAFF,TGTGCCAGCAGACCCACAGTGGGCACTGAAGCTTTCTTT
TRBV5-1,TRBJ2-1,few,.,CASSLAGAVGQNEQFF,TGCGCCAGCAGCTTGGCCGGGGCAGTCGGTCAGAATGAGCAGTTCTTC
TRBV7-9,TRBJ1-1,many,.,CASSLSPANWNTEAFF,TGTGCCAGCAGCTTATCACCCGCGAACTGGAACACTGAAGCTTTCTTT
TRBV6-5,TRBJ2-1,.,TRBD1,CASRRDRGGHTPSYNEQFF,TGTGCCAGCAGGAGGGACAGGGGGGGCCATACCCCCTCCTACAATGAGCAGTTCTTC
TRBV18,TRBJ1-5,.,TRBD1,CASSRGQGDQPQHF,TGTGCCAGCTCACGTGGACAGGGCGATCAGCCCCAGCATTTT
TRBV2,TRBJ2-5,few,.,CASKTEETQYF,TGTGCCAGCAAGACCGAAGAGACCCAGTACTTC
TRBV11-2,TRBJ1-2,few,.,CASSLAQQGLGYTF,TGTGCCAGCAGCTTAGCCCAACAGGGACTTGGCTACACCTTC
TRBV28,TRBJ2-5,few,.,CASSKSGQETQYF,TGTGCCAGCAGCAAATCGGGGCAAGAGACCCAGTACTTC
TRBV6-5,TRBJ1-1,many,.,CASRRQNTEAFF,TGTGCCAGCAGACGCCAGAACACTGAAGCTTTCTTT
TRBV21-1,TRBJ2-5,.,.,CASSPRQAQDKETQYF,TGTGCCAGCAGCCCCCGACAGGCACAGGATAAAGAGACCCAGTACTTC
TRBV5-4,TRBJ1-6,few,.,CASSLDRAYNSPLHF,TGTGCCAGCAGCTTGGACAGGGCGTATAATTCACCCCTCCACTTT
TRBV23-1,TRBJ2-4,few,.,CASSQSGGGAWDIQYF,TGCGCCAGCAGTCAATCAGGAGGGGGGGCTTGGGACATTCAGTACTTC
TRBV25-1,TRBJ2-3,.,.,CASSEGVGPDTQYF,TGTGCCAGCAGTGAAGGGGTAGGACCAGATACGCAGTATTTT
TRBV20-1,TRBJ2-7,.,TRBD2,CSASGGAYEQYF,TGCAGTGCTAGCGGGGGGGCCTACGAGCAGTACTTC